The present T cell receptor beta chain was sequenced within a study of shared clonotypes between healthy human individuals. About the study: A couple of female and a few male donors aged 18 to 49 were enrolled.

Positively selected for CCR7, the CD45RO-negative cells used as naive CD8 cells excluded terminally differentiated effector memory CD45RA+ cells. The donor population consisted of healthy HIV-negative adults with no recent acute infections or vaccinations. V gave up 2 bases and J gave up 1 base, with 12 bases separating them. The CDR3 extends over 15 amino acids. Germline V gives CDR1 ENHRY, CDR2 SYGVKD. Methods used by the authors: With immunoSEQ giving junction-only sequences and no quality scores, filtering differed. Measured with immunoSEQ multiplex PCR; TCRdb has only the in-frame clones, and not every one. V, J and clone size are taken as reported in that table, and D and trimming were inferred from the DNA itself. Of approximately 2,200,000 clones listed, just over 90% are singletons.

The chain employs TRBV10-3 and TRBJ2-7, with no clear D. Source material: naive CD8+ T cells from PBMCs. The receptor comes from a man between 18 and 29 years old in good health. Some clones in this sample may be carry-over from other donors' samples. CDR3 sequence: CAISEVNAASYEQYF. The CDR3 region has the DNA TGTGCCATCAGTGAGGTTAATGCGGCATCCTACGAGCAGTACTTC.